These 8 T cell receptor beta chains share one sample of origin, sequenced in a study of blood T cell repertoires in COVID-19. Produced via immunoSEQ multiplex PCR; TCRdb's table is partial and in-frame only. The sample lists around 260,000 clones, approximately 90% occurring once. Sequenced: peripheral blood. These receptors came from a woman aged 25 to 39 with COVID-19, enrolled during active disease.

The CDR3 coding sequence is TGTGCCAGCAGCCAAGGAGGGTCTAGCGTGGATGAGCAGTTCTTC. It translates to CASSQGGSSVDEQFF. The gene calls are TRBV7-2 and TRBJ2-1, with a possible D match to TRBD2 (6 bases). CDR3 length equals 15 residues. Germline V gene lookup returns CDR1 SGHTA and CDR2 FQGNSA. Trimming stripped 5 bases from V and 8 bases from J, with 19 bases between.

CDR3 protein: CASSLRGSSNYGYTF. Here the CDR3 DNA reads TGTGCCAGCAGCCTGCGGGGCAGCTCTAACTATGGCTACACCTTC. The V call is TRBV9, the J call TRBJ1-2, with a tentative D call TRBD1 (5 bases). This CDR3 is 15 amino acids long. The germline CDR1 and CDR2 sequences are SGDLS and YYNGEE. Trimming shortened V by 4 bases and J by 0 bases, and 13 bases separated the two germline ends.

The sample holds one count of this clone. This chain joins TRBV3-1 (or the pseudogene TRBV3-2) and TRBJ2-2; TRBD1 might be the D (6 bases). V lost 3 bases, J lost 1 base, and 15 bases lay in between. This CDR3 is built from 17 residues. The germline V gene has CDR1 LGHDT and CDR2 YNNKEL (reference sequence). This CDR3 reads CASSHFGGQQNTGELFF. The CDR3 coding sequence is TGTGCCAGCAGCCATTTTGGCGGACAGCAGAACACCGGGGAGCTGTTTTTT.

The chain joins TRBV7-6 to TRBJ2-1; maybe TRBD1 (6 bases). The CDR3 has 16 residues. Germline assignment: CDR1 SGHVS and CDR2 FNYEAQ. V dropped 5 bases and J dropped 9 bases, with 23 bases sitting between them. The chain's CDR3 is CASSINPGTPIGEQFF. CDR3 nucleotides: TGTGCCAGCAGCATAAACCCCGGGACACCCATTGGTGAGCAGTTCTTC.

This CDR3 reads CASSQNPSDRGWNEQFF. DNA of the CDR3: TGTGCCAGCAGCCAGAATCCGTCGGACAGGGGGTGGAATGAGCAGTTCTTC. The chain employs TRBV3-1 (or the pseudogene TRBV3-2) and TRBJ2-1; 10 nucleotides match TRBD1. The CDR3 consists of 17 residues. Germline lookup yields CDR1 LGHDT and CDR2 YNNKEL (reference sequence). Trimming removed 3 bases from V and 7 bases from J; junction bases left unmatched: 12.

The chain combines TRBV11-2 with TRBJ2-1, with 8 bases that match TRBD2. This CDR3 comprises 15 residues. Trimming removed 5 bases from V and 5 bases from J; junction bases left unmatched: 8. In germline, CDR1 is SGHAT, CDR2 FQNNGV. CDR3 residues: CASSQLAGLDNEQFF. The DNA for the CDR3 is TGTGCCAGCAGCCAATTAGCGGGACTAGACAATGAGCAGTTCTTC.

The V call is TRBV19, the J call TRBJ2-1, with D tentatively TRBD1 (6 bases). Trimming removed 0 bases from V and 2 bases from J, with 11 bases in between. The CDR3 totals 16 residues. Germline V gives CDR1 LNHDA, CDR2 SQIVND (reference sequence). The CDR3 region is CASSIDQGLTYNEQFF. The CDR3 DNA sequence: TGTGCCAGTAGTATAGACCAGGGGCTAACCTACAATGAGCAGTTCTTC.

The V and J genes are TRBV20-1 and TRBJ1-2; 7 bases map to TRBD1. Germline-derived CDR1 and CDR2 are DFQATT and SNEGSKA (reference sequence). This CDR3 contains 15 residues. V dropped 3 bases and J dropped 8; count of bases not matched to a gene: 15. The CDR3 loop is CSASSSRGGRRGYTF. CDR3 sequence (DNA): TGCAGTGCTAGTAGTAGTCGAGGGGGCCGACGGGGCTACACCTTC.